Here is one TCR beta chain with its context. Its antigen remains undetermined. No base quality information exists; no much larger clone differs at one position. This entry is derived from a study of blood T cell repertoires in COVID-19 (dated by TCRdb to the early 2020s). About the full investigation: Samples from collaborators originated in the United States, Italy and Spain and spanned both the acute and convalescent phases of COVID-19. Deeply sampled blood TCRbeta repertoires from subjects exposed to, actively infected with, or recovered from COVID-19 were included in the dataset. Samples came from the ongoing ImmuneRACE study (first 160 participants) plus 1,254 subjects from 6 global collaborators. The material from the prospective study consisted of cDNA or gDNA derived from T cells, B-cell-depleted T cells, or PBMCs. The repertoires were released in a freely available public database meant as a resource for research on the immune response to SARS-CoV-2. Sample metadata almost always included a de-identified subject ID, COVID-19 status, age in years and sex. Where available, HLA class I and class II types were obtained from metadata supplied by the sample provider rather than from assay-based typing. Results the study describes overall, beyond this receptor: Clinical and demographic metadata were provided uncurated, with the amount varying by source and participant.

Whole blood was collected in K2EDTA tubes by collaborating institutions according to the institutions' own protocols. For TCRbeta analysis, collaborator samples were shipped as frozen whole blood, as isolated PBMCs, or as DNA extracted from either sample type. The immunoSEQ Assay, a bias-controlled multiplex PCR, was used to amplify TCRbeta CDR3 regions from genomic DNA. Regarding the original processing steps: The number of nucleated cells in each sample was estimated by amplification of reference gene primers within the assay. Sequence reads were collapsed and filtered to measure the absolute abundance of every unique TCRbeta CDR3 rearrangement. Productive Simpson clonality was computed per sample as the square root of Simpson's diversity index over productive rearrangements. TCRdb limited this immuneACCESS table to in-frame rearrangements with V and J called. A share of clones is missing; checked studies link under half to unresolved V genes, and the rest is unexplained. Clone size and V and J calls were adopted from that table, with D and trimming inferred from the DNA. The table for this sample lists roughly 150,000 clones; about 77% of them were counted only once. Of the sample, roughly 4.2% falls within the top ten clones.

The receptor comes from a man aged 55 to 70 with acute or convalescent COVID-19. Specimen: peripheral blood.

The bases are TGTGCCAGCAGCCCTGACAGGCGTGAAGCTTTCTTT. Translated, it reads CASSPDRREAFF. The sequence is built from TRBV4-2 and TRBJ1-1; a tentative D match to TRBD1 spans 6 bases. Taken from cysteine to phenylalanine, the CDR3 has 12 residues. Only the CDR3 DNA stays, 36 bases, in frame from base 1. The germline ends are 10 bases apart after V is trimmed by 4 bases and J by 7 bases. The germline V gene gives CDR1 as LGHNA and CDR2 as YNFKEQ.